Listed here are 27 T cell receptor beta chains from one sample, sequenced in a study of CD8 T cells in ankylosing spondylitis. Study results and limitations: For ankylosing spondylitis blood, a TCR beta motif of 7 to 9 highly homologous variants appeared characteristic.

Their target antigens are unknown. TCRdb reprocessed the 5' RACE reads via MiXCR and lists one record per CDR3 protein. The sample lists over 700,000 distinct CDR3 sequences, roughly 19% occurring once. What was sequenced was blood, either unsorted or a sorted T cell fraction (not recorded which). Source of these receptors: a male donor with ankylosing spondylitis.

This clonotype was observed a few times. The rearrangement joins TRBV12-3 or TRBV12-4 to TRBJ1-2; D is unresolved. This CDR3 has 13 residues. Trimming shortened V by 8 bases and J by 6 bases, and 16 bases separated the two germline ends. CDR3 in amino acids: CASGFPVVDGYTF. For the CDR3, the DNA is TGTGCCAGCGGATTCCCTGTCGTCGATGGCTACACCTTC.

This clonotype was recorded at least ten times. The chain joins TRBV12-3 or TRBV12-4 to TRBJ1-3; maybe TRBD1 (5 bases). CDR3 length: 15 residues. With 6 bases removed from V and 0 bases from J, the gap between germline ends came to 12 bases. CDR3 residues: CASSRGTGSGNTIYF. CDR3 coding DNA: TGTGCCAGCAGCAGAGGGACCGGCTCTGGAAACACCATATATTTT.

This chain links TRBV11-2 with TRBJ2-1; the match to TRBD2 covers 13 bases. V lost 5 bases, J lost 0 bases, and 7 bases stayed unmatched. There are 18 residues in the CDR3. Germline values: CDR1 SGHAT, CDR2 FQNNGV. CDR3 nucleotide sequence: TGTGCCAGCAGCCTCGGACTAGCGGGAGTATCCTCCTACAATGAGCAGTTCTTC. It is translated as CASSLGLAGVSSYNEQFF.

This sequence joins TRBV29-1 and TRBJ2-7; 8 bases fit TRBD2. The V gene's germline CDR1 is SQVTM and CDR2 ANQGSEA. The CDR3 totals 12 residues. The V and J ends lost 6 bases and 6 bases, in that order; junction bases with no gene match: 7. CDR3 nucleotide sequence: TGCAGCGTGTCGGGAGGGTTGTCCGAGCAGTACTTC. Translating gives CSVSGGLSEQYF.

The chain employs TRBV5-6 and TRBJ2-1; D perhaps matches TRBD2 (6 bases). CDR3 length equals 14 residues. Per germline, CDR1 SGHDT and CDR2 YYEEEE. Between the trimmed V and J ends, which lost 0 bases and 7 bases, there was a span of 11 bases. CDR3 DNA: TGTGCCAGCAGCTTGGGGAGGGGCCGGAATGAGCAGTTCTTC. It encodes CASSLGRGRNEQFF.

This clonotype was detected a few times. The rearrangement links TRBV5-1 to TRBJ1-1; a possible D gene is TRBD1 (6 bases). The ends were cut back, 0 bases at V and 6 bases at J, with 15 bases in the middle. The CDR3 extends over 15 amino acids. CDR1 is SGHRS and CDR2 is YFSETQ in the germline V gene. The CDR3 region has the DNA TGCGCCAGCAGCTTGGTAGGGGGTAGGAGCCCTGAAGCTTTCTTT. Its protein product is CASSLVGGRSPEAFF.

This clonotype turned up a few times. The chain employs TRBV28 and TRBJ2-1; 13 bases map to TRBD2. Germline-derived CDR1 and CDR2 are MDHEN and SYDVKM. Unmatched junction bases numbered 8, after V lost 8 bases and J lost 1 base. The CDR3 totals 17 residues. The CDR3 protein is CASHGLAGEDSYNEQFF. In nucleotides, the CDR3 is TGTGCCAGCCATGGACTAGCGGGAGAAGATTCCTACAATGAGCAGTTCTTC.

The chain links TRBV12-3 or TRBV12-4 to TRBJ2-3, with 7 bases aligning to TRBD1. Trimming took 5 bases from V and 0 from J; bases not matched to a gene: 5. The CDR3 is 15 residues long. CDR3 in amino acids: CASSTDRASTDTQYF. The CDR3 DNA reads TGTGCCAGCAGTACAGACAGGGCAAGCACAGATACGCAGTATTTT.

This clonotype appeared a few times. The V and J genes are TRBV2 and TRBJ2-1; D might be TRBD2 (7 bases). Per germline, CDR1 SNHLY and CDR2 FYNNEI. The CDR3 length is 11 residues. V was cut by 7 bases and J by 9 bases, with 10 bases left in between. In DNA, the CDR3 is TGTGCCAGCATGAGGGGGGGTGAGCAGTTCTTC. Its translation is CASMRGGEQFF. The full variable domain, rest sourced from reference TRBV2 and TRBJ2-1, is EPEVTQTPSHQVTQMGQEVILRCVPISNHLYFYWYRQILGQKVEFLVSFYNNEISEKSEIFDDQFSVERPDGSNFTLKIRSTKLEDSAMYFCASMRGGEQFFGPGTRLTVL.

V gene TRBV6-5 combines with J gene TRBJ2-7, with 11 positions matching TRBD2. From germline, CDR1 is MNHEY and CDR2 SVGAGI. The CDR3 length is 16 residues. Germline trimming cut 8 bases from V and 0 bases from J; bases unmatched to any gene: 9. The chain's CDR3 is CASALDGTSGSYEQYF. The CDR3 DNA sequence: TGTGCCAGCGCACTCGACGGGACTAGCGGCTCCTACGAGCAGTACTTC.

J is TRBJ1-5 and V is TRBV6-1; D not certain. CDR1 MNHNS and CDR2 SASEGT come from the germline V gene. V was cut by 8 bases and J by 6 bases, with 5 bases left in between. The CDR3 consists of 10 residues. The CDR3, as DNA: TGTGCCAGCGGGCGTCAGCCCCAGCATTTT. This sequence encodes CASGRQPQHF.

V gene TRBV10-2 combines with J gene TRBJ2-3, with a possible D match to TRBD2 (6 bases). V lost 2 bases, J lost 2 bases, and 11 bases lay in between. Germline CDR1 WSHSY, CDR2 SAAADI. The CDR3 covers 15 residues. The CDR3 sequence: CASSEGGLTTDTQYF. The CDR3 region has the DNA TGCGCCAGCAGTGAGGGGGGACTCACCACAGATACGCAGTATTTT.

The chain employs TRBV12-3 or TRBV12-4 and TRBJ1-5, with D possibly TRBD1 on 5 matching bases. The V gene lost 4 bases and the J gene lost 9 bases, with 19 bases spanning the gap. CDR3 length: 15 amino acids. CDR3 region: CASSSTDTGSGPQHF. CDR3 nucleotide sequence: TGTGCCAGCAGTTCCACGGACACCGGCTCAGGGCCCCAGCATTTT.

The chain combines TRBV25-1 with TRBJ2-7; D remains ambiguous. This CDR3 is built from 11 residues. V was pared by 7 bases and J by 3 bases, with 7 bases between. Looked up from germline, CDR1 is MGHDK and CDR2 is SYGVNS. The CDR3 DNA reads as TGTGCCAGCATAAGGCGCTACGAGCAGTACTTC. Amino acid sequence: CASIRRYEQYF.

This clonotype showed up just a few times. This rearrangement joins TRBV6-1 to TRBJ2-4; 8 nucleotides match TRBD2. V lost 6 bases, J lost 9 bases, and 13 bases stayed unmatched. In germline, CDR1 is MNHNS, CDR2 SASEGT. The CDR3 extends over 15 amino acids. CDR3 DNA sequence: TGTGCCAGCAGCACCGCGCCGGGACTAGTCGGCATTCAGTACTTC. Protein sequence: CASSTAPGLVGIQYF.

J is TRBJ2-3 and V is TRBV7-8; 10 bases align to TRBD2. The CDR3 spans 16 residues. The V segment lost 3 bases and the J segment 2 bases; nucleotides outside the gene matches: 5. The germline V gene has CDR1 SGHVS and CDR2 FQNEAQ. CDR3 DNA: TGTGCCAGCAGCTTGAGGACTAGCGGACCCACAGATACGCAGTATTTT. Its protein product is CASSLRTSGPTDTQYF.

The chain combines TRBV4-2 with TRBJ2-7; 9 positions match TRBD2. Losses at the gene ends were 5 bases for V and 7 bases for J; bases not matched to a gene: 12. The germline V gene has CDR1 LGHNA and CDR2 YNFKEQ. The CDR3 has 15 residues. The chain's CDR3 is CASSYSIAGGDEQYF. CDR3 DNA: TGTGCCAGCAGCTACAGTATCGCGGGAGGGGATGAGCAGTACTTC.

The chain couples TRBV28 to TRBJ1-2; tentatively, D is TRBD1 (5 bases). The CDR3 has 14 amino acids. Trimming pared 7 bases from V and 4 bases from J, leaving 16 bases between. In germline, CDR1 is MDHEN, CDR2 SYDVKM. The CDR3 reads CASIRGGGSYGYTF. The DNA for the CDR3 is TGTGCCAGCATCCGGGGGGGAGGTAGCTATGGCTACACCTTC.

The chain employs TRBV12-3 or TRBV12-4 and TRBJ1-3; TRBD1 matches 7 bases. V lost 8 bases to trimming and J lost 8 bases; unmatched junction nucleotides: 6. This CDR3 has 12 residues. The CDR3 protein is CASEGAGYTIYF. The CDR3 coding sequence is TGTGCCAGCGAGGGGGCTGGGTACACCATATATTTT.

The rearrangement joins TRBV2 to TRBJ1-6; 7 bases are shared with TRBD1. The CDR3 spans 15 residues. V was clipped by 7 bases and J by 1 base; unmatched bases: 4. Germline V gene lookup returns CDR1 SNHLY and CDR2 FYNNEI. CDR3 nucleotides: TGTGCCAGCAAAGAACAGGGGTCCTATAATTCACCCCTCCACTTT. It specifies CASKEQGSYNSPLHF.

This clonotype was found a few times. V gene TRBV6-2 or TRBV6-3 combines with J gene TRBJ1-5; 7 bases fit TRBD1. Germline CDR1 reads MNHEY; CDR2 reads SVGEGT. J gave up 0 bases and V 7 bases, and 12 bases lay outside the gene matches. The CDR3 has 17 amino acids. The CDR3 DNA sequence: TGTGCCAGCACCAAAGCCGGGACAGATTTTAGCAATCAGCCCCAGCATTTT. Translated: CASTKAGTDFSNQPQHF.

V usage is TRBV20-1 and J usage is TRBJ2-3; weak D call: TRBD2 (5 bases). V was clipped by 5 bases and J by 0 bases, with 12 bases between them. CDR3 size: 14 residues. In germline, CDR1 is DFQATT, CDR2 SNEGSKA (reference sequence). The CDR3 protein is CSALPRTSTDTQYF. In DNA form, the CDR3 reads TGCAGTGCTCTTCCCAGGACTAGCACAGATACGCAGTATTTT.

The chain combines TRBV5-1 with TRBJ2-1, with D perhaps TRBD2 (7 bases). The CDR3 covers 12 residues. Trimming stripped 7 bases from V and 10 bases from J, with 15 bases between. Germline V CDR1 and CDR2: SGHRS, YFSETQ. The CDR3: CASHGGASEQFF. The CDR3 DNA reads TGCGCCAGCCATGGGGGGGCATCGGAGCAGTTCTTC.

This clonotype was picked up a small number of times. The V gene is TRBV6-1, the J gene TRBJ2-5; TRBD1 matches at 7 bases. Germline V gene sequence: CDR1 MNHNS, CDR2 SASEGT. The CDR3 length is 15 residues. J lost 3 bases, V lost 6 bases, and 10 bases had no gene match. CDR3 nucleotide sequence: TGTGCCAGCAGACGAACCGTCGGGACAGAAGAGACCCAGTACTTC. It codes for CASRRTVGTEETQYF.

This clonotype came up many times. V usage is TRBV20-1 and J usage is TRBJ2-3; 10 bases are a match to TRBD2. Germline V gene lookup returns CDR1 DFQATT and CDR2 SNEGSKA (reference sequence). The CDR3 spans 14 residues. J lost 1 base, V lost 2 bases, and 0 bases had no gene match. As DNA, the CDR3 is TGCAGTGCTAGACTAGCGGGAGGCACAGATACGCAGTATTTT. The encoded protein is CSARLAGGTDTQYF.

V gene TRBV28 combines with J gene TRBJ2-1, with D perhaps assigned TRBD1 or TRBD2 (5 bases each). V shed 10 bases and J shed 5 bases, with 21 bases lying between them. The CDR3 extends over 15 amino acids. Per germline, CDR1 MDHEN and CDR2 SYDVKM. The CDR3 DNA is TGTGCCACCTTAGGGGACCACCTGGGTAACAATGAGCAGTTCTTC. Amino acids: CATLGDHLGNNEQFF.

This clonotype was counted between two and nine times. The junction and the germline gene differ at one end; a read error may be behind it. The V and J genes are TRBV10-3 and TRBJ2-7; 9 bases align to TRBD2. The V gene's germline CDR1 is ENHRY and CDR2 SYGVKD. The CDR3 has 14 residues. The CDR3 sequence: CAVSAGGSSYEQYF. The CDR3 DNA sequence: TGTGCCGTCAGTGCGGGGGGGAGCTCCTACGAGCAGTACTTC.